The clone carrying this TCR beta chain was counted only a few times. No antigen is known for it. The CDR3 is 16 amino acids. J lost 0 bases, V lost 6 bases, and 12 bases had no gene match. Germline CDR1 is SGHDT and CDR2 is YYEEEE. This sample was included in a study of CD8 T cells in ankylosing spondylitis. TCRdb called the 5' RACE reads again in MiXCR, with one record for every CDR3 protein. The sample lists roughly 440,000 distinct CDR3 sequences, 15% to 20% seen once, with 1% in the top ten. Whole-study results and caveats: Reportedly, significant enrichment of disease-linked clones occurred in matched ankylosing spondylitis synovial fluid. Characteristic, it appeared, of ankylosing spondylitis blood was a TCR beta motif of eight or nine highly homologous variants. Relatively scarce in peripheral blood, disease-linked clones were CD8+. Previously reported in reactive arthritis synovial fluid and blood were some of the motif variants.

What was sequenced was blood, either unsorted or a sorted T cell fraction (not recorded which). The origin of this receptor is a male donor with ankylosing spondylitis. The chain couples TRBV5-6 to TRBJ2-7; TRBD1 aligns across 7 bases. CDR3 region: CASKTGARTSSYEQYF. The CDR3 nucleotides read TGTGCCAGCAAAACAGGGGCTCGGACCTCCTCCTACGAGCAGTACTTC.